What follows is one TCR beta chain and its context. Its antigen is unknown. This sample is part of a study of beta chain features in type 1 diabetes. The V end lost 5 bases, the J end lost 2 bases, and 13 bases lay between the germline ends. CDR1 is SGHVS and CDR2 is FNYEAQ in the germline V gene. This CDR3 region has 15 residues. What was sequenced were expressed TCRB transcripts, since all of the isolated RNA had been reverse transcribed. Only in-frame clones appear in the TCRdb table, and some are missing; sequencing was by immunoSEQ multiplex PCR. Of approximately 470,000 clones in the sample, approximately 28% were seen once. One heparinised draw of blood, averaging about 116 mL, came from each donor. Based on CD45RO/CCR7/CD25/CD127/CD95/CD27, CD4+ regulatory, stem cell-like memory, naive and central memory cells were sorted. Study-level findings and limits: cDNA sequencing could over-represent cells with high TCR expression.

This rearrangement joins TRBV7-6 to TRBJ1-5, with D uncertain. The sequencing sample was made of naive CD4+ T cells from blood. The sequence was obtained from a man between 18 and 35 years old in good health. The CDR3 sequence: CASSLGPEGNQPQHF. The CDR3 region has the DNA TGTGCCAGCAGCCTCGGCCCGGAGGGCAATCAGCCCCAGCATTTT.